The entry below gives a single TCR beta chain sequence along with its context. Clones were sequenced by immunoSEQ multiplex PCR, and TCRdb holds only the in-frame ones, with some missing. The sample contains approximately 160,000 clones, approximately 90% of which appear only once. The data belong to a study of T cell responses to AZD1222 COVID-19 vaccine. Overall study context: Pooling covered second doses at about 4 or about 12 weeks.

The sequence was obtained from an adult in good health. This specimen consisted of peripheral blood, obtained on day 0 of AZD1222 vaccination.

CDR3 loop: CASSQGTRGSGGAGTQYF. CDR3 coding DNA: TGCGCCAGCAGCCAGGGGACGAGGGGTAGCGGGGGGGCAGGGACCCAGTACTTC. This chain uses TRBV4-3 with TRBJ2-5; 11 nucleotides agree with TRBD2. The CDR3 totals 18 residues. Losses at the gene ends were 3 bases for V and 7 bases for J; bases not matched to a gene: 16. CDR1 and CDR2 from the germline V gene are LGHNA and YSLEER.